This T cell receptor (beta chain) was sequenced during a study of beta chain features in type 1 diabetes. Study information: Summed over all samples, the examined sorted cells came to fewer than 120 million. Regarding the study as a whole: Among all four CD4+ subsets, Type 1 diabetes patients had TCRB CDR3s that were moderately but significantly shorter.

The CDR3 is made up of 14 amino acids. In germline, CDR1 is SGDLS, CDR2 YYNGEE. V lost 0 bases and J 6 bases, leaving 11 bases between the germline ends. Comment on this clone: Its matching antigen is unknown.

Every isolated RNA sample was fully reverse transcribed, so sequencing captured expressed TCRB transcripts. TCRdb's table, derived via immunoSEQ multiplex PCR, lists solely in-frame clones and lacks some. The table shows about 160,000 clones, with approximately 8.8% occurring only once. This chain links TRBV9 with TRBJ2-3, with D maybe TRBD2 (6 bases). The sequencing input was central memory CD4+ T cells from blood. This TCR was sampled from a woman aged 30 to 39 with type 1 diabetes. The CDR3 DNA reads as TGTGCCAGCAGCGTAGCTAGCGCCGCCGATACGCAGTATTTT. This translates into CASSVASAADTQYF.